This entry is about one T cell receptor (beta chain). Its specificity is unknown. This sample was taken from a study of T cell repertoires in cytomegalovirus infection. Study details: Public signatures in TCR beta pointed to CMV infection and matching HLA type.

This CDR3 spans 16 amino acids. The V end lost 4 bases, the J end lost 1 base, and 15 bases lay between the germline ends. Germline assignment: CDR1 SNHLY and CDR2 FYNNEI. Findings and caveats of the study: Predominance within the ex vivo response was attributable to HLA-C-restricted CMV-specific TCR beta clonotypes. The cumulative frequency of public TCR beta families identified carriers of CMV plus the relevant HLA.

In TCRdb, the reads were re-called with MiXCR into one record per CDR3 protein. Of about 490,000 distinct CDR3 sequences in the sample, about 17% were seen once. The TCR comes from a human donor in good health (CMV status not recorded). Some clones in this sample may be carry-over from other donors' samples. This rearrangement joins TRBV2 to TRBJ2-3, with a tentative D call TRBD2 (6 bases). The sequencing sample was made of CD8+ T cells from PBMCs. In DNA form, the CDR3 reads TGTGCCAGCAGTGTAGAGGAGGGGCAGCGCACAGATACGCAGTATTTT. Amino acids: CASSVEEGQRTDTQYF.